This TCR beta chain was recovered during a study of spatial heterogeneity in lung cancer. With V trimmed by 4 bases and J by 6 bases, 12 bases remained unmatched. The CDR3 has 16 amino acids. In germline, CDR1 is SGHDT, CDR2 YYEEEE. This clonotype has more than one count but fewer than ten. Its matching antigen is unknown. Each molecule of TCR cDNA was tagged with one unique molecular identifier. From the 5' RACE reads, TCRdb called clonotypes with MiXCR, one entry per CDR3 protein. The sample contains approximately 9,700 distinct CDR3 sequences, around 7.3% of which appear only once. Time point described: sample taken at primary tumor resection. Samples were obtained from some 70 donors, all untreated early-stage non-small cell lung cancer patients. Tumor, nontumor lung or frozen PBMC supplied whole RNA that was sequenced unsorted. Whole-study results and caveats: Tumors with more nonsynonymous mutations had more expanded intratumoral alpha and beta TCRs. When ubiquitous and regional expanded TCRs were counted, their numbers tracked ubiquitous and regional nonsynonymous mutations, respectively.

The gene calls are TRBV5-6 and TRBJ1-1; 10 bases match TRBD1. This material consisted of lung tumor tissue, taken at surgery. The receptor was isolated from a male donor with early-stage non-small cell lung cancer. In DNA, the CDR3 is TGTGCCAGCAGCCCGTGGGACAGGGGTAGAGGTCCTGAAGCTTTCTTT. This translates into CASSPWDRGRGPEAFF.